The 31 T cell receptor beta chains given below trace back to one sample, sequenced in a study of cytomegalovirus exposure and HLA in healthy donors (dated by TCRdb to 2015 to 2018). The library was generated by the immunoSEQ multiplex PCR assay. For the multiplex PCR, a mixture combining 60 forward primers for TCR Vbeta segments and 13 reverse primers for TCR Jbeta segments was used. In its TCRdb copy, this immuneACCESS table keeps in-frame sequences only and misses some clones. Where compared with another copy, unresolved V genes explain less than half of these, and the others have no known cause. The table for this sample lists about 170,000 clones; approximately 80% of them were counted only once. Jointly, the top ten make up 0.77% of the sample. Source material: PBMCs. The receptors stem from a woman aged 18-30 years in good health and CMV-seronegative.

V usage is TRBV28 and J usage is TRBJ1-3, with 9 nucleotides matching TRBD1. The ends lost 6 bases at V and 4 bases at J; junction bases unmatched: 7. The V gene's germline CDR1 is MDHEN and CDR2 SYDVKM. The CDR3 runs to 15 residues. CDR3 sequence reads: CASRPPGQGGNTIYF. CDR3 bases: TGTGCCAGCAGACCGCCCGGACAGGGGGGAAACACCATATATTTT.

This rearrangement joins TRBV6-4 to TRBJ1-1; TRBD1 matches 7 bases. The CDR3 extends over 14 amino acids. Trimming removed 6 bases from V and 1 base from J; junction bases left unmatched: 5. Germline CDR1 MRHNA, CDR2 SNTAGT. The CDR3 loop reads CASRRTGSNTEAFF. The DNA for the CDR3 is TGTGCCAGCAGACGGACAGGATCGAACACTGAAGCTTTCTTT.

The rearrangement uses TRBV11-3 and TRBJ2-7; 7 nucleotides agree with TRBD2. J was trimmed by 6 bases and V by 3 bases; bases with no gene match: 5. Germline V gives CDR1 SGHNT, CDR2 YENEEA. The length of the CDR3 is 13 residues. The CDR3 nucleotides are TGTGCCAGCAGCTTTCTCAGGGAGGGCGAGCAGTACTTC. Its protein product is CASSFLREGEQYF.

The chain carries TRBV6-5 and TRBJ2-3; D is possibly TRBD2 (5 bases). Germline V gene data show CDR1 as MNHEY and CDR2 as SVGAGI. The germline V and J ends were trimmed by 5 bases and 2 bases, with 14 bases remaining between them. This CDR3 has 15 amino acids. CDR3 nucleotide sequence: TGTGCCAGCAGTGCAACTAGAAGACTCACAGATACGCAGTATTTT. Translated: CASSATRRLTDTQYF.

The rearrangement joins TRBV2 to TRBJ1-2; a weak D match, TRBD1 (6 bases). CDR3 length: 15 residues. Trimming took off 3 bases at V and 0 bases at J, with 11 bases between the two ends. CDR1 and CDR2 from the germline V gene are SNHLY and FYNNEI. The DNA of the CDR3 is TGTGCCAGCAGTGAGGGGGGGGGCTCTAACTATGGCTACACCTTC. Amino acid sequence: CASSEGGGSNYGYTF. Full variable domain (missing parts from reference TRBV2 and TRBJ1-2): EPEVTQTPSHQVTQMGQEVILRCVPISNHLYFYWYRQILGQKVEFLVSFYNNEISEKSEIFDDQFSVERPDGSNFTLKIRSTKLEDSAMYFCASSEGGGSNYGYTFGSGTRLTVV.

The rearrangement uses TRBV4-2 and TRBJ1-1; 7 nucleotides line up with TRBD1. The CDR3 has 16 residues. Germline trimming cut 4 bases from V and 2 bases from J; bases unmatched to any gene: 10. Germline V lookup: CDR1 LGHNA, CDR2 YNFKEQ. The CDR3 bases are TGTGCCAGCAGCCGAAGCGCCGGACAGGAAAACACTGAAGCTTTCTTT. Protein product: CASSRSAGQENTEAFF.

The chain uses TRBV29-1 and TRBJ2-2; maybe TRBD1 (6 bases). Trimming removed 7 bases from V and 3 bases from J, with 18 bases in between. Germline V gene lookup returns CDR1 SQVTM and CDR2 ANQGSEA. This CDR3 is built from 15 residues. The CDR3 region has the DNA TGCAGCGCCCGATCCACAGGGATTGACACCGGGGAGCTGTTTTTT. It encodes CSARSTGIDTGELFF.

This CDR3 reads CASTPDSLSEQYF. DNA of the CDR3: TGTGCCAGCACCCCAGACTCCCTTTCGGAGCAGTACTTC. This chain joins TRBV28 and TRBJ2-7, with D uncertain. The CDR3 has 13 residues. Trimming cost V 7 bases and J 7 bases, with 17 bases left between them. From germline, CDR1 is MDHEN and CDR2 SYDVKM.

This clone was detected once. CDR3 residues: CASSIGEGMPSPLHF. Here the CDR3 DNA reads TGTGCCAGTAGTATAGGGGAGGGGATGCCTTCACCCCTCCACTTT. The V gene is TRBV19, the J gene TRBJ1-6; a weak D match, TRBD1 (5 bases). V dropped 1 base and J dropped 9 bases, with 13 bases sitting between them. Germline values: CDR1 LNHDA, CDR2 SQIVND (reference sequence). The CDR3 consists of 15 residues.

The chain joins TRBV6-1 to TRBJ1-3; D is perhaps TRBD1 (5 bases). The germline V gene has CDR1 MNHNS and CDR2 SASEGT. This CDR3 is 15 amino acids long. Trimming left V 4 bases short and J 1 base short, with 11 bases between. CDR3 in DNA: TGTGCCAGCAGTGCCAGGGATAGGTCTGGAAACACCATATATTTT. It specifies CASSARDRSGNTIYF.

The chain employs TRBV6-1 and TRBJ1-2; D is uncertain. The germline V and J ends were trimmed by 5 bases and 2 bases, with 6 bases remaining between them. Germline V CDR1 and CDR2: MNHNS, SASEGT. The CDR3 extends over 12 amino acids. The CDR3 loop is CASSKQNYGYTF. Here the CDR3 DNA reads TGTGCCAGCAGTAAACAAAACTATGGCTACACCTTC.

The genes are TRBV11-3 and TRBJ2-5; TRBD1 might be the D (5 bases). CDR3 length equals 15 residues. V lost 1 base, J lost 2 bases, and 11 bases lay in between. Germline V gives CDR1 SGHNT, CDR2 YENEEA. The CDR3 DNA follows: TGTGCCAGCAGCTTAGGACAGTATACTCAAGAGACCCAGTACTTC. Protein product: CASSLGQYTQETQYF. Full variable domain (rest looked up from reference TRBV11-3 and TRBJ2-5): EAGVVQSPRYKIIEKKQPVAFWCNPISGHNTLYWYLQNLGQGPELLIRYENEEAVDDSQLPKDRFSAERLKGVDSTLKIQPAELGDSAVYLCASSLGQYTQETQYFGPGTRLLVL.

The CDR3 sequence is CATCDLGGIGPQHF. CDR3 in DNA: TGTGCCACATGCGACCTAGGAGGGATCGGGCCCCAGCATTTT. The V call is TRBV6-1, the J call TRBJ1-5; D unclear. The CDR3 extends over 14 amino acids. Germline lookup yields CDR1 MNHNS and CDR2 SASEGT. Trimming took 10 bases from V and 9 from J, leaving 22 bases between them.

This chain uses TRBV2 with TRBJ2-3; maybe TRBD2 (5 bases). This CDR3 contains 15 residues. The V end was cut by 7 bases, the J end by 2 bases, with 16 bases between. CDR1 SNHLY and CDR2 FYNNEI come from the germline V gene. CDR3 in amino acids: CASKKEGGYTDTQYF. CDR3 bases: TGTGCCAGCAAGAAAGAGGGCGGCTACACAGATACGCAGTATTTT.

The genes are TRBV27 and TRBJ2-1; 7 bases align to TRBD2. Trimming took 4 bases from V and 0 from J; bases not matched to a gene: 9. Germline V gene data show CDR1 as MNHEY and CDR2 as SMNVEV (reference sequence). The CDR3 totals 17 residues. The CDR3 DNA is TGTGCCAGCAGTTCCCCGGGGGGAGGGACCTCCTACAATGAGCAGTTCTTC. Translation gives CASSSPGGGTSYNEQFF.

The rearrangement links TRBV7-6 to TRBJ2-1; the D is unclear. The CDR3 runs to 14 residues. Per the germline V gene, CDR1 is SGHVS and CDR2 is FNYEAQ. V lost 2 bases to trimming and J lost 7 bases, with 12 bases between them. The CDR3 DNA reads TGTGCCAGCAGCTTATGGTCAGAGAGGAATGAGCAGTTCTTC. It is translated as CASSLWSERNEQFF.

The chain combines TRBV4-2 with TRBJ1-2; no reliable D call. Looked up from germline, CDR1 is LGHNA and CDR2 is YNFKEQ. Trimming removed 4 bases from V and 7 bases from J, with 13 bases in between. CDR3 length equals 13 residues. The CDR3 is CASSPTLGSGYTF. CDR3 DNA sequence: TGTGCCAGCAGCCCCACCCTGGGCTCTGGCTACACCTTC.

This chain links TRBV7-9 with TRBJ1-2; D is unclear. Germline-derived CDR1 and CDR2 are SEHNR and FQNEAQ (reference sequence). The CDR3 loop spans 14 amino acids. V lost 2 bases and J lost 7, with 14 bases in between. CDR3 loop: CASSLKGGRVGYTF. CDR3 nucleotide sequence: TGTGCCAGCAGCTTAAAGGGAGGTCGAGTTGGCTACACCTTC.

The chain is built from TRBV27 and TRBJ2-7, with 14 bases aligning to TRBD2. This CDR3 is 17 amino acids long. CDR1 and CDR2 (germline): MNHEY, SMNVEV (reference sequence). The junction had 13 bases not matched to a gene; V was cut back by 6 bases and J by 6 bases. CDR3 DNA sequence: TGTGCCAGCAGGAAACTGGGACTAGCGGGAGTTTCTCTCGAGCAGTACTTC. Translation gives CASRKLGLAGVSLEQYF.

This clone counts as medium-sized. V is TRBV6-1 and J is TRBJ2-1; 7 nucleotides match TRBD1. Germline assignment: CDR1 MNHNS and CDR2 SASEGT. The CDR3 runs to 14 residues. The V and J ends lost 10 bases and 3 bases, in that order; junction bases with no gene match: 9. The chain's CDR3 is CATNVGTDYNEQFF. In DNA, the CDR3 is TGTGCCACCAATGTAGGGACAGACTACAATGAGCAGTTCTTC.

This clone appeared a few times. The rearrangement links TRBV6-5 to TRBJ1-4, with TRBD1 as a possible D gene (6 bases). This CDR3 is built from 12 residues. The germline V gene encodes CDR1 MNHEY and CDR2 SVGAGI. Trimming took 6 bases from V and 6 from J, leaving 8 bases between them. Written as DNA, the CDR3 is TGTGCCAGCAGACAGGGCGATGAAAAACTGTTTTTT. This encodes CASRQGDEKLFF.

The chain is built from TRBV7-9 and TRBJ2-7, with 10 bases that match TRBD1. CDR1 is SEHNR and CDR2 is FQNEAQ in the germline V gene (reference sequence). The V segment lost 1 base and the J segment 3 bases; nucleotides outside the gene matches: 6. The CDR3 contains 16 residues. The CDR3 is CASSLVGQGKHYEQYF. The CDR3 DNA reads as TGTGCCAGCAGCTTAGTGGGACAGGGGAAACACTACGAGCAGTACTTC.

This clone was recorded only once. The V call is TRBV5-1, the J call TRBJ2-7; D remains unclear. Germline V gene lookup returns CDR1 SGHRS and CDR2 YFSETQ. This CDR3 has 14 residues. Trimming took off 0 bases at V and 1 base at J, with 8 bases between the two ends. The CDR3: CASSLGSVSYEQYF. The CDR3 DNA reads TGCGCCAGCAGCTTGGGTTCAGTATCCTACGAGCAGTACTTC.

This clone showed up just a few times. The J gene is TRBJ2-3, the V gene TRBV19; the D gene is possibly TRBD2 (6 bases). Germline V gene data show CDR1 as LNHDA and CDR2 as SQIVND (reference sequence). Between the trimmed V and J ends, which lost 1 base and 4 bases, there was a span of 12 bases. The CDR3 is 15 residues long. Here the CDR3 DNA reads TGTGCCAGTAGTATAGGCCTCCGCGGGGCAGATACGCAGTATTTT. Amino acids: CASSIGLRGADTQYF.

J is TRBJ2-7 and V is TRBV6-6; 12 bases match TRBD1. Germline CDR1 MNHNY, CDR2 SVGAGI (reference sequence). There are 15 residues in the CDR3. The V segment lost 5 bases and the J segment 2 bases; nucleotides outside the gene matches: 4. CDR3 coding DNA: TGTGCCAGCAGTGGGGGACAGGGGGCCCCCTACGAGCAGTACTTC. Amino acids: CASSGGQGAPYEQYF.

The V gene is TRBV27, the J gene TRBJ2-1; 10 nucleotides align to TRBD1. CDR1 is MNHEY and CDR2 is SMNVEV in the germline V gene (reference sequence). The CDR3 is 15 amino acids. V lost 6 bases, J lost 3 bases, and 5 bases stayed unmatched. CDR3 amino acids: CASSRDRGGYNEQFF. The CDR3 coding sequence is TGTGCCAGCAGCCGGGACAGGGGCGGCTACAATGAGCAGTTCTTC.

This clone was observed once. This chain joins TRBV28 and TRBJ2-3; 7 nucleotides line up with TRBD1. CDR1 is MDHEN and CDR2 is SYDVKM in the germline V gene. J was trimmed by 4 bases and V by 2 bases; bases with no gene match: 15. The CDR3 is 18 residues long. DNA of the CDR3: TGTGCCAGCAGTTTAGACGTAAACCCCGGGACAGTAGCAGATACGCAGTATTTT. As protein: CASSLDVNPGTVADTQYF.

V is TRBV29-1 and J is TRBJ1-1; possible D gene TRBD1, 6 bases. The CDR3 runs 13 residues. Between the trimmed V and J ends, which lost 5 bases and 0 bases, there was a span of 10 bases. Germline V CDR1 and CDR2: SQVTM, ANQGSEA. CDR3 DNA: TGCAGCGTTAAACAGGGTATGAACACTGAAGCTTTCTTT. This encodes CSVKQGMNTEAFF.

This chain links TRBV28 with TRBJ1-2, with D possibly TRBD1 on 6 matching bases. Germline V gives CDR1 MDHEN, CDR2 SYDVKM. Trimming took 6 bases from V and 7 from J, leaving 24 bases between them. The CDR3 totals 16 residues. CDR3 region: CASRKAHSRGLSGYTF. The CDR3 DNA reads TGTGCCAGCAGAAAAGCTCATTCCAGGGGCTTATCTGGCTACACCTTC.

The rearrangement joins TRBV19 to TRBJ2-3, with 10 bases lining up with TRBD1. CDR1 and CDR2 from the germline V gene are LNHDA and SQIVND (reference sequence). V was clipped by 7 bases and J by 5 bases; unmatched bases: 15. There are 17 residues in the CDR3. DNA for the CDR3: TGTGCCAGTACCCTGCGGGACAGGGGAGCAGGAGGAGATACGCAGTATTTT. It specifies CASTLRDRGAGGDTQYF.

The chain is built from TRBV7-3 and TRBJ2-5; D gene uncertain. The CDR3 consists of 13 residues. The V end was cut by 6 bases, the J end by 1 base, with 9 bases between. Germline values: CDR1 SGHTA, CDR2 FQGTGA. This CDR3 reads CASSLSSQETQYF. CDR3 coding DNA: TGTGCCAGCAGTTTATCATCCCAAGAGACCCAGTACTTC.